These 21 T cell receptor beta chains originate from one sample sequenced in a study of radiotherapy plus CTLA-4 blockade in lung cancer. Profiling relied on immunoSEQ multiplex PCR, and the TCRdb table lists in-frame clones only, not all of them. This sample yields around 72,000 clones, of which around 80% are seen a single time; 7% to 8.5% belongs to the top ten. The sequences come from peripheral blood, collected from a patient treated with radiotherapy plus ipilimumab. These receptors all come from a human donor with non-small cell lung cancer who had a complete response to radiotherapy plus ipilimumab.

This sequence joins TRBV15 and TRBJ1-5; D gene ambiguous. The CDR3 consists of 12 residues. Germline V gene sequence: CDR1 LNHNV, CDR2 YYDKDF (reference sequence). The V end was cut by 9 bases, the J end by 5 bases, with 11 bases between. The CDR3 DNA follows: TGTGCCACGGGGAGGGTTGATCAGCCCCAGCATTTT. It encodes CATGRVDQPQHF.

In this sample, this clone is medium-sized (0.01 to 0.1%). The chain is built from TRBV10-1 and TRBJ2-1; D uncertain. V was trimmed by 2 bases and J by 3 bases, leaving 5 bases between them. The CDR3 loop spans 13 amino acids. Germline lookup yields CDR1 WNHNN and CDR2 SYGVQD (reference sequence). The CDR3 loop reads CASSERGYNEQFF. DNA for the CDR3: TGCGCCAGCAGTGAGCGAGGCTACAATGAGCAGTTCTTC.

The rearrangement joins TRBV27 to TRBJ1-1, with 7 nucleotides matching TRBD1. The ends lost 6 bases at V and 3 bases at J; junction bases unmatched: 4. CDR1 MNHEY and CDR2 SMNVEV come from the germline V gene (reference sequence). CDR3 length: 13 residues. CDR3 amino acids: CASSDREDTEAFF. As DNA, the CDR3 is TGTGCCAGCAGCGACAGGGAGGACACTGAAGCTTTCTTT.

The chain recombines TRBV6-6 with TRBJ1-2; the D gene is possibly TRBD1 (6 bases). There are 11 residues in the CDR3. Germline CDR1 reads MNHNY; CDR2 reads SVGAGI (reference sequence). V shed 6 bases and J shed 5 bases, with 7 bases lying between them. CDR3 sequence reads: CASSRGYGYTF. Written as DNA, the CDR3 is TGTGCCAGCAGCAGGGGATATGGCTACACCTTC.

V gene TRBV20-1 combines with J gene TRBJ1-2; no clear D gene. V dropped 5 bases and J dropped 6 bases, with 7 bases sitting between them. The CDR3 has 10 amino acids. Germline V gene lookup returns CDR1 DFQATT and CDR2 SNEGSKA (reference sequence). DNA for the CDR3: TGCAGTGCTGGTGGTGATGGCTACACCTTC. Translated, it gives CSAGGDGYTF.

CDR3 region: CASSEGTSGYNEQFF. The CDR3 bases are TGCGCCAGCAGCGAGGGGACTAGCGGCTACAATGAGCAGTTCTTC. V usage is TRBV10-2 and J usage is TRBJ2-1, with 11 bases identical to TRBD2. With 6 bases clipped from V and 3 bases from J, the junction kept 4 bases outside the gene matches. Germline CDR1 and CDR2: WSHSY and SAAADI. The CDR3 contains 15 residues.

This clone was seen only once. Other nucleotide sequences in the sample specify the same CDR3. Here the CDR3 reads CASSLAPRTDNEQFF. In DNA, the CDR3 is TGTGCCAGCAGCTTAGCCCCCAGGACAGACAATGAGCAGTTCTTC. V gene TRBV7-6 combines with J gene TRBJ2-1; TRBD1 might be the D (6 bases). This CDR3 region has 15 residues. Per germline, CDR1 SGHVS and CDR2 FNYEAQ. V shed 0 bases and J shed 5 bases, with 11 bases lying between them.

V gene TRBV5-6 combines with J gene TRBJ2-2; D gene uncertain. Trimming pared 0 bases from V and 6 bases from J, leaving 15 bases between. The length of the CDR3 is 16 residues. The germline V gene has CDR1 SGHDT and CDR2 YYEEEE. The CDR3 region is CASSLAEVGGSGELFF. CDR3 DNA: TGTGCCAGCAGCTTGGCCGAGGTGGGTGGTTCCGGGGAGCTGTTTTTT.

This chain uses TRBV11-2 with TRBJ1-1, with D uncertain. V lost 5 bases, J lost 7 bases, and 8 bases lay in between. The CDR3 contains 11 residues. Germline V gene data show CDR1 as SGHAT and CDR2 as FQNNGV. For the CDR3, the DNA is TGTGCCAGCAGCCTTAAATATGAAGCTTTCTTT. Its protein product is CASSLKYEAFF.

The chain joins TRBV28 to TRBJ1-4, with TRBD1 matching over 10 bases. The CDR3 sequence is 17 residues long. The trim removed 4 bases at V and 0 bases at J, leaving 5 bases unmatched. Germline values: CDR1 MDHEN, CDR2 SYDVKM. The CDR3 DNA reads as TGTGCCAGCAGTTCGGGGGGACAGGGGACAACTAATGAAAAACTGTTTTTT. It codes for CASSSGGQGTTNEKLFF.

The chain uses TRBV27 and TRBJ2-1; D call uncertain. Germline CDR1 is MNHEY and CDR2 is SMNVEV (reference sequence). Trimming cost V 1 base and J 2 bases, with 9 bases left between them. CDR3 size: 15 residues. For the CDR3, the DNA is TGTGCCAGCAGTTTATGGCGGTTAGCCTACAATGAGCAGTTCTTC. It translates to CASSLWRLAYNEQFF.

J is TRBJ2-5 and V is TRBV10-3; 7 bases line up with TRBD2. The trim removed 3 bases at V and 6 bases at J, leaving 7 bases unmatched. There are 14 residues in the CDR3. Germline CDR1 ENHRY, CDR2 SYGVKD. The CDR3 sequence is CAISEPRLAKTQYF. The CDR3 coding sequence is TGTGCCATCAGTGAACCGAGACTAGCCAAGACCCAGTACTTC.

The genes are TRBV7-2 and TRBJ2-7, with unresolved D. CDR3 length: 13 residues. The V and J ends lost 5 bases and 4 bases respectively, with 12 bases between them. The germline gives CDR1 SGHTA, CDR2 FQGNSA. The CDR3 spells CASSISPGYEQYV. The CDR3 DNA is TGTGCCAGCAGCATCTCCCCAGGATACGAGCAGTACGTC.

This chain uses TRBV19 with TRBJ1-5; 9 bases map to TRBD1. Germline CDR1 and CDR2: LNHDA and SQIVND (reference sequence). Trimming at V came to 1 base and at J to 2 bases, leaving 12 bases not matched to a gene. CDR3 size: 19 residues. CDR3 in amino acids: CASSIAKTGGARGNQPQHF. CDR3 nucleotides: TGTGCCAGTAGTATAGCGAAAACAGGGGGCGCGAGGGGCAATCAGCCCCAGCATTTT.

The V gene is TRBV10-1, the J gene TRBJ2-3; D possibly corresponds to TRBD2 (5 bases). The CDR3 consists of 17 residues. Germline values: CDR1 WNHNN, CDR2 SYGVQD (reference sequence). V lost 0 bases, J lost 4 bases, and 17 bases lay in between. In nucleotides, the CDR3 is TGCGCCAGCAGTGAGTCAAGAAGCGGCCATGGGGCAGATACGCAGTATTTT. This encodes CASSESRSGHGADTQYF.

The chain is built from TRBV7-8 and TRBJ2-7; 7 bases line up with TRBD2. CDR1 and CDR2 from the germline V gene are SGHVS and FQNEAQ. The CDR3 loop spans 14 amino acids. The J segment lost 1 base and the V segment lost 5 bases, leaving 5 bases of the junction unmatched. CDR3 region: CASSRREGSYEQYV. DNA for the CDR3: TGTGCCAGCAGCCGTAGGGAGGGATCCTACGAGCAGTACGTC.

The V and J genes are TRBV7-2 and TRBJ1-5; TRBD1 is a possible D gene (5 bases). The CDR3 sequence is 12 residues long. Trimming removed 2 bases from V and 7 bases from J, with 6 bases in between. The germline CDR1 and CDR2 sequences are SGHTA and FQGNSA. Here the CDR3 DNA reads TGTGCCAGCAGCTTACAGGGCCAGCCCCAGCATTTT. It yields the protein CASSLQGQPQHF. Based on the CDR3 plus reference TRBV7-2 and TRBJ1-5, the full variable domain is GAGVSQSPSNKVTEKGKDVELRCDPISGHTALYWYRQSLGQGLEFLIYFQGNSAPDKSGLPSDRFSAERTGGSVSTLTIQRTQQEDSAVYLCASSLQGQPQHFGDGTRLSIL.

The rearrangement uses TRBV4-3 and TRBJ2-1, with TRBD2 identical over 15 bases. The junction had 3 bases not matched to a gene; V was cut back by 0 bases and J by 0 bases. The CDR3 has 19 amino acids. Looked up from germline, CDR1 is LGHNA and CDR2 is YSLEER. The DNA for the CDR3 is TGCGCCAGCAGCCAAGAGGGGACTAGCGGGAGGACCTCCTACAATGAGCAGTTCTTC. Translation gives CASSQEGTSGRTSYNEQFF.

The J gene is TRBJ1-2, the V gene TRBV29-1; 10 positions match TRBD1. The CDR3 consists of 13 residues. V gave up 6 bases and J gave up 8 bases; unmatched junction bases: 9. The germline V gene has CDR1 SQVTM and CDR2 ANQGSEA. This CDR3 reads CSVRRQGAQGYTF. In DNA, the CDR3 is TGCAGCGTGCGGCGACAGGGGGCGCAAGGCTACACCTTC.

The chain joins TRBV15 to TRBJ2-1; 14 bases match TRBD2. Germline V CDR1 and CDR2: LNHNV, YYDKDF (reference sequence). The junction had 13 bases not matched to a gene; V was cut back by 6 bases and J by 6 bases. This CDR3 is 18 amino acids long. The CDR3 nucleotides are TGTGCCACCAGTACCGGGACTAGCGGGAGAAGGGTGGGCAATGAGCAGTTCTTC. It encodes CATSTGTSGRRVGNEQFF.

The V and J genes are TRBV6-5 and TRBJ1-1; D remains unclear. CDR1 is MNHEY and CDR2 is SVGAGI in the germline V gene. Trimming left V 0 bases short and J 4 bases short, with 15 bases between. The CDR3 runs 16 residues. The CDR3 nucleotides read TGTGCCAGCAGTTACTCTTATCAGTCGTCCAGCACTGAAGCTTTCTTT. Amino acid sequence: CASSYSYQSSSTEAFF.